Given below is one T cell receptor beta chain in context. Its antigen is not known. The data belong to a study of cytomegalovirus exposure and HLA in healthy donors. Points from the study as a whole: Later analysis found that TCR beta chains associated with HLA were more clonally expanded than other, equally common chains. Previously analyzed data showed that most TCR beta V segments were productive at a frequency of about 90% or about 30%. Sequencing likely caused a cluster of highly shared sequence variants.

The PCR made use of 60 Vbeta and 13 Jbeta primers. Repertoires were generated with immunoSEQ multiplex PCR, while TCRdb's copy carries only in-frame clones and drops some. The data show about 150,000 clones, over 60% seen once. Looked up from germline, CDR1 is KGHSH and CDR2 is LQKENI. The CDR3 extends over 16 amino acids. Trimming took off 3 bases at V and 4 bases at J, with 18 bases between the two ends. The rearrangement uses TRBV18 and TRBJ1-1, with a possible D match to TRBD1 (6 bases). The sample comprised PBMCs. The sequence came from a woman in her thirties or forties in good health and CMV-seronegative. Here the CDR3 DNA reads TGTGCCAGCTCACCCAGGGGAAGGGGCGATATCACTGAAGCTTTCTTT. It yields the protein CASSPRGRGDITEAFF.